This T cell receptor (beta chain) was retrieved from a study of blood T cell repertoires in COVID-19 (dated by TCRdb to the early 2020s). Regarding the research as a whole: Samples from collaborators originated in the United States, Italy and Spain and spanned both the acute and convalescent phases of COVID-19. The material from the prospective study consisted of cDNA or gDNA derived from T cells, B-cell-depleted T cells, or PBMCs. Subjects who had been exposed to COVID-19, were actively infected with it, or had recovered from it provided the deeply sampled blood TCRbeta repertoires that made up the dataset. The repertoires were released in a freely available public database intended as a resource for research on the immune response to SARS-CoV-2. The samples were drawn from two sources: the first 160 participants of the ongoing ImmuneRACE study, and 950 to 1,500 subjects contributed by 6 global collaborators. A de-identified subject ID, COVID-19 status, age in years and sex were almost always included in the sample metadata. Where HLA class I and class II types were available, the types were taken from metadata supplied by the sample provider, not from assay-based typing. The investigation overall reported the following: Clinical and demographic metadata were provided uncurated, with the amount varying by source and participant.

As to this clone: There is no known antigen for this receptor. It has no much larger one-base neighbor in the sample; base qualities were not kept.

Each collaborating institution followed its own protocols to collect whole blood in K2EDTA tubes. Collaborator samples were shipped for TCRbeta analysis as frozen whole blood, isolated PBMCs, or DNA extracted from either sample type. The immunoSEQ Assay, a bias-controlled multiplex PCR, was used to amplify TCRbeta CDR3 regions from genomic DNA. In the authors' own workflow: The number of nucleated cells in each sample was estimated from the amplification of reference gene primers within the assay. To quantify the absolute abundance of each unique TCRbeta CDR3 rearrangement, sequence reads were collapsed and filtered. Productive Simpson clonality was computed per sample as the square root of Simpson's diversity index over productive rearrangements. Not all clones reach the TCRdb copy of this immuneACCESS table, which keeps in-frame sequences only. Checked studies attribute under half of the gap to unresolved V genes and leave the rest unexplained. That table gives V, J and clone size, and the DNA gave D and trimming. In this sample the table shows 95,000 to 150,000 clones, around 70% of which occur a single time. Of the sample, over 4.5% falls within the top ten clones.

CDR1 and CDR2 were assigned from the germline V gene as SNHLY and FYNNEI. Relative to germline, V is 5 bases shorter and J is 0 bases shorter, with 4 bases between their ends. The CDR3 contains 13 residues, cysteine and phenylalanine counted. CDR3 DNA only is kept here, 39 bases in frame from base 1. Sample: peripheral blood. The chain was built from TRBV2 and TRBJ2-2; the D gene assignment is ambiguous. The clonotype was recovered from a man aged 60 to 75 with acute or convalescent COVID-19. The nucleotides read TGTGCCAGCAGTCAGACGAACACCGGGGAGCTGTTTTTT. The translation is CASSQTNTGELFF.